This entry features one TCR beta chain sequence. Other DNA sequences in the same sample also yield this CDR3. This entry belongs to a study of blood T cell repertoires in COVID-19. At the level of the study: COVID-19 samples from acute and convalescent phases originated in the United States, Italy and Spain. From T cells, B-cell-depleted T cells, or PBMCs came the material, which was cDNA or gDNA.

Per the authors' pipeline: Amplification of reference gene primers was used by the study to estimate nucleated cell counts. Assay used: immunoSEQ multiplex PCR; TCRdb lists only in-frame clones, some missing. Clone size and V and J calls were adopted from that table, with D and trimming inferred from the DNA. Found here are around 130,000 clones, about 90% of them singletons; the top ten hold 11%. The V gene's germline CDR1 is SGHRS and CDR2 YFSETQ. The CDR3 extends over 13 amino acids. The V segment lost 5 bases and the J segment 3 bases; nucleotides outside the gene matches: 2. The gene calls are TRBV5-1 and TRBJ1-2, with 9 bases matching TRBD1. Specimen: peripheral blood. The clonotype originates from a woman of 80 years or more with acute or convalescent COVID-19. The chain's CDR3 is CASSRTGDYGYTF. DNA of the CDR3: TGCGCCAGCAGTAGGACAGGGGACTATGGCTACACCTTC. The complete variable domain, with remaining parts taken from reference TRBV5-1 and TRBJ1-2, reads KAGVTQTPRYLIKTRGQQVTLSCSPISGHRSVSWYQQTPGQGLQFLFEYFSETQRNKGNFPGRFSGRQFSNSRSEMNVSTLELGDSALYLCASSRTGDYGYTFGSGTRLTVV.